The sequence of this T cell receptor (beta chain) was determined in a study of blood T cells in healthy people across ages. Alongside a J-beta primer mix, a sample-barcoded 5' primer served in a second PCR lasting roughly 6 to 11 cycles. TCRdb passed the 5' RACE reads through MiXCR, listing each CDR3 protein once. The sample has about 1,800,000 distinct CDR3 sequences; roughly 28% are singletons. V lost 6 bases, J lost 6 bases, and 21 bases lay in between. This CDR3 has 15 amino acids. CDR1 is KGHSH, CDR2 LQKENI, per germline. Material for sequencing was blood. V and J are TRBV18 and TRBJ2-7; D remains ambiguous. The sequence was obtained from a woman between 25 and 40 years old in good health. CDR3 sequence: CASSAPWSSLSEQYF. The CDR3 DNA reads as TGTGCCAGCTCGGCTCCGTGGAGTTCCTTGAGCGAGCAGTACTTC. Combining the CDR3 with reference TRBV18 and TRBJ2-7 gives the whole variable domain NAGVMQNPRHLVRRRGQEARLRCSPMKGHSHVYWYRQLPEEGLKFMVYLQKENIIDESGMPKERFSAEFPKEGPSILRIQQVVRGDSAAYFCASSAPWSSLSEQYFGPGTRLTVT.